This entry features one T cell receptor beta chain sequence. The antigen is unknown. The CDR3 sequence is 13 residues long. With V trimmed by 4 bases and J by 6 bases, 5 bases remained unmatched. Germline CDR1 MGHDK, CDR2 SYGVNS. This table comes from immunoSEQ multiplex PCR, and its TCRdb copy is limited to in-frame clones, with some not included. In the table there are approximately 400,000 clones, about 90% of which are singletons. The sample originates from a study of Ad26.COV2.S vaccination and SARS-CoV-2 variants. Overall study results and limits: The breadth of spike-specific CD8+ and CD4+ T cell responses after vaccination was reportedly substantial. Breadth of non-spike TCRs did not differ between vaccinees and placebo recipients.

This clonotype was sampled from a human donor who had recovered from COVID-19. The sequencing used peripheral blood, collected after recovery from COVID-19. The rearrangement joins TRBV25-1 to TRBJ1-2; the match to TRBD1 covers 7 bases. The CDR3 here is CASSAQGDNGYTF. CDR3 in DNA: TGTGCCAGCAGTGCCCAGGGGGACAATGGCTACACCTTC.